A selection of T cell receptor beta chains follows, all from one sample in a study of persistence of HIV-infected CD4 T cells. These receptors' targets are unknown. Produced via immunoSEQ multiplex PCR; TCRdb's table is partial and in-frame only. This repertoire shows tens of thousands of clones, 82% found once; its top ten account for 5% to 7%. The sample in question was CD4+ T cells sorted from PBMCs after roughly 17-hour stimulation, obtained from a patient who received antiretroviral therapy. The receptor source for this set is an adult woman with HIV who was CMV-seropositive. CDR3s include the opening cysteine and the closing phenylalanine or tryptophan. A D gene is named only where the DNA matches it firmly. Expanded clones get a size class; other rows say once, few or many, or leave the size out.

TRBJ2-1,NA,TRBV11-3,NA,CASSLGHPGDNEQFF,TGTGCCAGCAGCTTAGGACACCCGGGGGACAATGAGCAGTTCTTC
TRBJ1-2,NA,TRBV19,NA,CASRSHSGNYGYTF,TGTGCCAGTAGAAGCCATTCCGGCAACTATGGCTACACCTTC
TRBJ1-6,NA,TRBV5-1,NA,CASSLRIPGTPYNSPLHF,TGCGCCAGCAGCTTGCGAATTCCCGGGACGCCTTATAATTCACCCCTCCACTTT
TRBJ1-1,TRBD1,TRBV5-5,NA,CASSRTGAWMNTEAFF,TGTGCCAGCAGCCGAACAGGGGCTTGGATGAACACTGAAGCTTTCTTT
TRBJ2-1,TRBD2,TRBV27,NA,CASSSVGAGGVNEQFF,TGTGCCAGCAGTTCAGTTGGGGCGGGGGGTGTAAATGAGCAGTTCTTC
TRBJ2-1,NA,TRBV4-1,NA,CASSQDRQQYNEQFF,TGCGCCAGCAGCCAAGATCGACAGCAATACAATGAGCAGTTCTTC
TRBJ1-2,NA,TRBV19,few,CATNSPLNYGYTF,TGTGCCACCAACAGTCCCCTTAACTATGGCTACACCTTC
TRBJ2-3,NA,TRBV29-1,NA,CSVVVNTDTQYF,TGCAGCGTTGTGGTGAACACAGATACGCAGTATTTT
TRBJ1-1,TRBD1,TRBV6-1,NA,CASSAGTGEF,TGTGCCAGCAGTGCCGGGACAGGGGAATTC
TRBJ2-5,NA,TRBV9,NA,CASSVGPTAETQYF,TGTGCCAGCAGCGTAGGGCCCACCGCGGAGACCCAGTACTTC
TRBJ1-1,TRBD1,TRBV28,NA,CASTLGDRNTEAFF,TGTGCCAGCACTCTGGGGGACAGGAACACTGAAGCTTTCTTT
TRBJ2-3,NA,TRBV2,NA,CASSEMALQSDTQYF,TGTGCCAGCAGTGAAATGGCACTTCAATCTGATACGCAGTATTTT
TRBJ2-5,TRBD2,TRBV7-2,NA,CASSLGLLAGTQETQYF,TGTGCCAGCAGCTTAGGTTTGCTAGCGGGGACACAAGAGACCCAGTACTTC
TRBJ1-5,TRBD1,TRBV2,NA,CATRQGHQPQHF,TGTGCCACCAGACAGGGGCATCAGCCCCAGCATTTT
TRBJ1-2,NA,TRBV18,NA,CASSPGVFYGYTF,TGTGCCAGCTCACCCGGGGTCTTCTATGGCTACACCTTC
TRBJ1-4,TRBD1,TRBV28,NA,CASREDRVKIEKLFF,TGTGCCAGCAGGGAAGACAGGGTGAAGATCGAAAAACTGTTTTTT
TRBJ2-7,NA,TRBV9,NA,CASSVGRGEYEQYF,TGTGCCAGCAGCGTAGGTAGGGGGGAGTACGAGCAGTACTTC
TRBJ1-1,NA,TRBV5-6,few,CASSPGYLAEAFF,TGTGCCAGCAGCCCAGGGTACCTAGCTGAAGCTTTCTTT
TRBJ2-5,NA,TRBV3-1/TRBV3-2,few,CASSQDFYSQETQYF,TGTGCCAGCAGCCAAGATTTTTACAGCCAAGAGACCCAGTACTTC
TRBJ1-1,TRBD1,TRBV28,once,CASSFRGGGRGTEAFF,TGTGCCAGCAGTTTTCGGGGAGGGGGCAGGGGGACTGAAGCTTTCTTT
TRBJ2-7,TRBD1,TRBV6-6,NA,CASSYSPVTGAEQYF,TGTGCCAGCAGTTACTCGCCCGTGACAGGGGCCGAGCAGTACTTC
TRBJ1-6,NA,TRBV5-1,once,CASSLSGLSPLHF,TGCGCCAGCAGCTTGTCAGGGCTTTCACCCCTCCACTTT
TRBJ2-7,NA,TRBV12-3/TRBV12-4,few,CASSILYEQYF,TGTGCCAGCAGTATTTTATACGAGCAGTACTTC
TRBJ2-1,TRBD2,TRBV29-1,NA,CSVEVAGVPYNEQFF,TGCAGCGTTGAGGTAGCGGGAGTACCCTACAATGAGCAGTTCTTC
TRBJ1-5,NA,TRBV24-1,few,CATSGGGNQPQHF,TGTGCCACCAGTGGAGGCGGCAATCAGCCCCAGCATTTT
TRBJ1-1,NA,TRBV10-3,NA,CAISGNPLENTEAFF,TGTGCCATCAGTGGCAATCCCCTTGAGAACACTGAAGCTTTCTTT
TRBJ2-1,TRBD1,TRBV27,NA,CASTTKPGQGAREQFF,TGTGCCAGCACCACCAAGCCGGGACAGGGGGCAAGAGAGCAGTTCTTC
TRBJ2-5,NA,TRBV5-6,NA,CASSGGTVYQETQYF,TGTGCCAGCAGTGGAGGGACAGTGTACCAAGAGACCCAGTACTTC
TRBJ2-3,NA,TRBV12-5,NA,CASGLYGRTDTQYF,TGTGCTAGTGGTCTTTACGGTAGGACAGATACGCAGTATTTT
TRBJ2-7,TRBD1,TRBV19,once,CASSSTGAAEQYF,TGTGCCAGTAGTAGTACAGGGGCTGCCGAGCAGTACTTC
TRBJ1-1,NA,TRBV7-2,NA,CASSLLQFQARLNTEAFF,TGTGCCAGCAGCTTACTCCAATTCCAGGCGAGGCTGAACACTGAAGCTTTCTTT
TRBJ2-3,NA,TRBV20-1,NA,CSASEGSYSADTQYF,TGCAGTGCTAGTGAGGGCTCGTACAGCGCAGATACGCAGTATTTT
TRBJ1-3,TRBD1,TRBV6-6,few,CASSSYDRESGNTIYF,TGTGCCAGCAGCTCCTACGACAGGGAGTCTGGAAACACCATATATTTT
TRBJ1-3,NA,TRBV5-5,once,CASSLSGVRGSGNTIYF,TGTGCCAGCAGCTTGTCAGGGGTTCGCGGCTCTGGAAACACCATATATTTT